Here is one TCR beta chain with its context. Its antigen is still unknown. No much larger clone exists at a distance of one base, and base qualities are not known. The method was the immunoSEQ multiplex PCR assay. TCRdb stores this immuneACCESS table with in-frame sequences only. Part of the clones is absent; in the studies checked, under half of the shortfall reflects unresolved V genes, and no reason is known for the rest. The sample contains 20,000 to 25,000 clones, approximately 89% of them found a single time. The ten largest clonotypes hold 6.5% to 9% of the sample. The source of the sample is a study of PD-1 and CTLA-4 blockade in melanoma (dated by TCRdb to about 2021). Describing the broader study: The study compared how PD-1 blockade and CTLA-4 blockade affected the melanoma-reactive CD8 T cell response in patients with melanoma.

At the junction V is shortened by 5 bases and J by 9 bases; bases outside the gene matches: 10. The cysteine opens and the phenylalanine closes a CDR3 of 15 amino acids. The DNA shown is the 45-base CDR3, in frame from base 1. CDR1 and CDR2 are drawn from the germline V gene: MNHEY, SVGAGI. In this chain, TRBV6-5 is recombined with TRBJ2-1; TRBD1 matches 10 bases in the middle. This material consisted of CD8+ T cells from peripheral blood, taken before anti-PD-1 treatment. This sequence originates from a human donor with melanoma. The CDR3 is CASSHLGQGPGEQFF. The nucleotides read TGTGCCAGCAGTCACTTGGGACAGGGGCCGGGTGAGCAGTTCTTC.